A single TCR beta chain is shown here with its context. The antigen it binds to is not known. No base quality information exists; no much larger clone differs at one position. TCRbeta CDR3 regions were amplified from genomic DNA using the immunoSEQ Assay, a bias-controlled multiplex PCR. Regarding the original processing steps: The number of nucleated cells in each sample was estimated by amplification of reference gene primers within the assay. To quantify the absolute abundance of each unique TCRbeta CDR3 rearrangement, sequence reads were collapsed and filtered. For each sample, productive Simpson clonality was calculated by taking the square root of Simpson's diversity index across productive rearrangements. This is the immuneACCESS table as TCRdb keeps it, with only in-frame sequences that have V and J called. A part of the clones is gone; compared with another copy, unresolved V genes explain less than half, and the rest is unexplained. The V and J calls and clone size are taken from that table; D and trimming were inferred from the DNA. This sample lists some 93,000 clones; about 80% were detected once. The top ten constitute about 10% of the sample.

Collaborating institutions collected whole blood in K2EDTA tubes following their own protocols. For TCRbeta analysis, collaborators shipped samples in one of three forms: frozen whole blood, isolated PBMCs, or DNA extracted from either of those sample types. This sample was taken from a study of blood T cell repertoires in COVID-19 (TCRdb year 2020). Study-level background: Samples covering the acute and convalescent phases of COVID-19 were provided by collaborators in the United States, Italy and Spain. The material from the prospective study consisted of cDNA or gDNA derived from T cells, B-cell-depleted T cells, or PBMCs. Deeply sampled blood TCRbeta repertoires from subjects exposed to, actively infected with, or recovered from COVID-19 were included in the dataset. The repertoires were made available in a free public database intended to serve as a resource for research on the immune response to SARS-CoV-2. Samples came from the ongoing ImmuneRACE study (first 160 participants) plus 1,254 subjects from 6 global collaborators. Sample metadata almost always included a de-identified subject ID, COVID-19 status, age in years and sex. Where available, HLA class I and class II types were obtained from metadata supplied by the sample provider rather than from assay-based typing. General conclusions and limits of the study: The amount of clinical and demographic metadata varied by source and participant and was provided uncurated.

The clonotype comes from a man between 65 and 85 years old with acute or convalescent COVID-19. Sequenced material: peripheral blood.

The DNA is as follows: TGTGCCACCAGCAGAGGAGGGACAGAATCCCTCTATGGCTACACCTTC. This gives the protein CATSRGGTESLYGYTF. The sequence joins TRBV15 to TRBJ1-2, and 7 junctional nucleotides match TRBD1. The CDR3 holds 16 amino acids from the cysteine to the phenylalanine. The retained sequence is limited to the CDR3, 48 bases, with the frame set at the first base. The germline V and J ends show losses of 1 base and 4 bases respectively, and no gene match explains 9 bases of the junction. According to the germline V gene (reference sequence), CDR1 reads LNHNV and CDR2 reads YYDKDF.